This entry lists 13 T cell receptor beta chains sequenced from one sample in a study of blood T cells in healthy people across ages. The authors ran a second PCR of 7 to 11 cycles using a sample-barcoded 5' primer and a J-beta primer mix. TCRdb fed the 5' RACE reads into MiXCR, producing one record per CDR3 protein. The profile shows 1.5 million to 2 million distinct CDR3 sequences, roughly 50% of them singletons. The sample was blood. The receptors derive from a woman in her thirties or forties in good health.

The chain recombines TRBV4-2 with TRBJ1-4; D possibly corresponds to TRBD1 (6 bases). The CDR3 covers 15 residues. The V end was cut by 1 base, the J end by 8 bases, with 14 bases between. Germline V gene lookup returns CDR1 LGHNA and CDR2 YNFKEQ. For the CDR3, the DNA is TGTGCCAGCAGCCAAGGGGGCCAGGGGACGGAAAAACTGTTTTTT. This translates into CASSQGGQGTEKLFF.

In its sample, this clonotype was seen a few times. This sequence joins TRBV6-5 and TRBJ2-7; TRBD1 aligns across 7 bases. The CDR3 runs to 14 residues. The germline V gene has CDR1 MNHEY and CDR2 SVGAGI. The V segment lost 8 bases and the J segment 0 bases; nucleotides outside the gene matches: 7. Here the CDR3 DNA reads TGTGCCAGCTTTGACAGGGCTAGCTCCTACGAGCAGTACTTC. Encoded protein: CASFDRASSYEQYF.

This chain links TRBV11-2 with TRBJ2-3, with a tentative D call TRBD1 (5 bases). Germline V gene data show CDR1 as SGHAT and CDR2 as FQNNGV. Between the trimmed V and J ends, which lost 5 bases and 6 bases, there was a span of 18 bases. This CDR3 has 15 residues. The CDR3 region has the DNA TGTGCCAGCAGCCCAGCAGGGTTCTTATCGGATACGCAGTATTTT. Translated, it gives CASSPAGFLSDTQYF. Full variable domain (missing parts from reference TRBV11-2 and TRBJ2-3): EAGVAQSPRYKIIEKRQSVAFWCNPISGHATLYWYQQILGQGPKLLIQFQNNGVVDDSQLPKDRFSAERLKGVDSTLKIQPAKLEDSAVYLCASSPAGFLSDTQYFGPGTRLTVL.

The chain combines TRBV12-3 or TRBV12-4 with TRBJ2-2; possible D gene TRBD1, 6 bases. Trimming stripped 6 bases from V and 5 bases from J, with 16 bases between. This CDR3 is 15 amino acids long. CDR3 sequence (DNA): TGTGCCAGCAGCACCGGGACACCGGGAACCGGGGAGCTGTTTTTT. It encodes CASSTGTPGTGELFF.

The chain carries TRBV28 and TRBJ2-7; D is uncertain. The CDR3 consists of 12 residues. From germline, CDR1 is MDHEN and CDR2 SYDVKM. V shed 11 bases and J shed 10 bases, with 21 bases lying between them. The CDR3 reads CAVTRSEAEQYF. In DNA form, the CDR3 reads TGTGCCGTAACCCGGAGTGAGGCAGAACAGTACTTC.

This clonotype has more than one count but fewer than ten. The rearrangement uses TRBV4-3 and TRBJ2-1, with TRBD2 matching over 7 bases. The germline V gene has CDR1 LGHNA and CDR2 YSLEER. The CDR3 sequence is 18 residues long. The V and J ends lost 1 base and 7 bases, in that order; junction bases with no gene match: 16. The CDR3 region is CASSQAKGGGGTGNEQFF. In DNA form, the CDR3 reads TGCGCCAGCAGCCAAGCAAAGGGTGGGGGGGGGACCGGAAATGAGCAGTTCTTC.

This clonotype was observed a few times. This sequence joins TRBV5-1 and TRBJ2-7, with D possibly being TRBD1 (6 bases). CDR1 and CDR2 from the germline V gene are SGHRS and YFSETQ. The CDR3 is 14 amino acids. Trimming shortened V by 5 bases and J by 3 bases, and 15 bases separated the two germline ends. The CDR3 loop reads CASSVTGHLYEQYF. The CDR3 DNA follows: TGCGCCAGCAGTGTTACAGGGCACCTCTACGAGCAGTACTTC.

The rearrangement joins TRBV20-1 to TRBJ1-2; tentatively, D is TRBD1 (6 bases). Trimming took off 8 bases at V and 0 bases at J, with 13 bases between the two ends. CDR3 length: 13 amino acids. The germline gives CDR1 DFQATT, CDR2 SNEGSKA (reference sequence). The CDR3 here is CSPGGGPNYGYTF. The CDR3 DNA follows: TGCAGTCCAGGCGGGGGGCCTAACTATGGCTACACCTTC.

This chain joins TRBV7-8 and TRBJ1-4; D is undetermined. V gave up 5 bases and J gave up 0 bases, with 16 bases separating them. The CDR3 totals 17 residues. CDR1 SGHVS and CDR2 FQNEAQ come from the germline V gene. The CDR3 DNA is TGTGCCAGCAGCCCACGCCGGAGAGTGACAACTAATGAAAAACTGTTTTTT. This gives the protein CASSPRRRVTTNEKLFF.

This clonotype has a single count. This rearrangement joins TRBV6-6 to TRBJ2-5; possible D gene TRBD1, 6 bases. This CDR3 is built from 15 residues. With 2 bases removed from V and 0 bases from J, the gap between germline ends came to 10 bases. Germline assignment: CDR1 MNHNY and CDR2 SVGAGI (reference sequence). CDR3: CASSYQGLHQETQYF. The CDR3, as DNA: TGTGCCAGCAGTTACCAGGGGCTACACCAAGAGACCCAGTACTTC.

The sample holds a few counts of this clonotype. The gene calls are TRBV27 and TRBJ2-3, with D perhaps TRBD2 (6 bases). Looked up from germline, CDR1 is MNHEY and CDR2 is SMNVEV (reference sequence). The CDR3 extends over 18 amino acids. With 0 bases removed from V and 2 bases from J, the gap between germline ends came to 18 bases. The CDR3 sequence: CASSLSPSWGDLTDTQYF. In DNA form, the CDR3 reads TGTGCCAGCAGTTTATCGCCCTCGTGGGGGGACCTCACAGATACGCAGTATTTT.

V is TRBV6-2 or TRBV6-3 and J is TRBJ1-2; D perhaps matches TRBD1 (6 bases). V lost 5 bases and J lost 2, with 12 bases in between. CDR3 length: 14 amino acids. Germline lookup yields CDR1 MNHEY and CDR2 SVGEGT. CDR3 DNA: TGTGCCAGCAGTCAGCAGGGACACAACTATGGCTACACCTTC. Encoded protein: CASSQQGHNYGYTF.

The sample holds a few counts of this clonotype. The V gene is TRBV7-9, the J gene TRBJ2-7, with 7 positions matching TRBD1. V lost 3 bases and J lost 5; bases outside the gene matches: 16. The germline V gene has CDR1 SEHNR and CDR2 FQNEAQ (reference sequence). The CDR3 has 17 amino acids. Here the CDR3 reads CASSFRQGGPNPNEQYF. The CDR3 region has the DNA TGTGCCAGCAGCTTCCGACAGGGCGGACCTAATCCCAACGAGCAGTACTTC.